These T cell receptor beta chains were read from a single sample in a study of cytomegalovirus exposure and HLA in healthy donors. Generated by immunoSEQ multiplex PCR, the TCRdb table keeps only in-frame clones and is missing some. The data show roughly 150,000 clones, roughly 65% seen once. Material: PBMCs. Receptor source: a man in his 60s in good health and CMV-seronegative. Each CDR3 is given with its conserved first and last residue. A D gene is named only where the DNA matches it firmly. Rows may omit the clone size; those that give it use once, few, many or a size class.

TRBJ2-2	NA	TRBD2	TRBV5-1	CASSTSGSIGELFF	TGCGCCAGCAGCACTAGCGGGAGTATCGGGGAGCTGTTTTTT
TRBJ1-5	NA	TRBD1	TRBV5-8	CASSSIDRVINQPQHF	TGTGCCAGCAGCTCGATTGACAGGGTTATAAATCAGCCCCAGCATTTT
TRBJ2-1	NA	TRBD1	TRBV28	CASITGVSEQFF	TGTGCCAGCATAACAGGGGTTAGTGAGCAGTTCTTC
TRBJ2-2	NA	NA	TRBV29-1	CSVVIGDTGELFF	TGCAGCGTTGTGATCGGTGACACCGGGGAGCTGTTTTTT
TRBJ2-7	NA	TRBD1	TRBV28	CASSSRDSLSEQYF	TGTGCCAGCAGTTCTCGGGACAGCCTGTCCGAGCAGTACTTC
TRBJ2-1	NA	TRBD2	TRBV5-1	CASSSIAGDNEQFF	TGCGCCAGCAGCTCCATAGCGGGAGATAATGAGCAGTTCTTC
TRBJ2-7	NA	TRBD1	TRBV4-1	CASSQPGQSAYEQYF	TGCGCCAGCAGCCAACCGGGACAGTCGGCCTACGAGCAGTACTTC
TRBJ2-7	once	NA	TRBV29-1	CSVERSPKEQYF	TGCAGCGTTGAAAGGAGTCCTAAGGAGCAGTACTTC
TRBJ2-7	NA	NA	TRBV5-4	CASSAPHGLSYEQYF	TGTGCCAGCAGCGCACCACATGGGCTTTCCTACGAGCAGTACTTC
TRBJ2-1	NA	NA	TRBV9	CASSTRDFNNEQFF	TGTGCCAGCAGCACTCGGGACTTTAACAATGAGCAGTTCTTC
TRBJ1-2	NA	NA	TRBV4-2	CASSPDSQRTFYGYTF	TGTGCCAGCAGCCCTGACAGTCAGCGAACCTTCTATGGCTACACCTTC
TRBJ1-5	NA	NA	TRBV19	CASSIIQQSNQPQHF	TGTGCCAGTAGTATAATACAGCAAAGCAATCAGCCCCAGCATTTT
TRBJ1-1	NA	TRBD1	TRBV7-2	CASSRNRDRAEAFF	TGTGCCAGCAGCAGAAACCGCGACAGGGCTGAAGCTTTCTTT
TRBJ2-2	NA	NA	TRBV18	CASSRLSTGVGTGELFF	TGTGCCAGCTCCAGATTGTCGACGGGAGTAGGTACCGGGGAGCTGTTTTTT
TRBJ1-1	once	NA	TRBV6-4	CASRPGIGNTEAFF	TGTGCCAGCAGGCCAGGTATTGGGAACACTGAAGCTTTCTTT
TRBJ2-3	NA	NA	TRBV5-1	CASSLGTSRDTQYF	TGCGCCAGCAGCCTCGGGACATCTAGAGATACGCAGTATTTT
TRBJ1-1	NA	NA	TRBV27	CASRHPGTEAFF	TGTGCCAGCAGACACCCAGGGACTGAAGCTTTCTTT
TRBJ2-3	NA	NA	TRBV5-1	CASSLLRDTDTQYF	TGCGCCAGCAGCTTATTACGGGACACAGATACGCAGTATTTT